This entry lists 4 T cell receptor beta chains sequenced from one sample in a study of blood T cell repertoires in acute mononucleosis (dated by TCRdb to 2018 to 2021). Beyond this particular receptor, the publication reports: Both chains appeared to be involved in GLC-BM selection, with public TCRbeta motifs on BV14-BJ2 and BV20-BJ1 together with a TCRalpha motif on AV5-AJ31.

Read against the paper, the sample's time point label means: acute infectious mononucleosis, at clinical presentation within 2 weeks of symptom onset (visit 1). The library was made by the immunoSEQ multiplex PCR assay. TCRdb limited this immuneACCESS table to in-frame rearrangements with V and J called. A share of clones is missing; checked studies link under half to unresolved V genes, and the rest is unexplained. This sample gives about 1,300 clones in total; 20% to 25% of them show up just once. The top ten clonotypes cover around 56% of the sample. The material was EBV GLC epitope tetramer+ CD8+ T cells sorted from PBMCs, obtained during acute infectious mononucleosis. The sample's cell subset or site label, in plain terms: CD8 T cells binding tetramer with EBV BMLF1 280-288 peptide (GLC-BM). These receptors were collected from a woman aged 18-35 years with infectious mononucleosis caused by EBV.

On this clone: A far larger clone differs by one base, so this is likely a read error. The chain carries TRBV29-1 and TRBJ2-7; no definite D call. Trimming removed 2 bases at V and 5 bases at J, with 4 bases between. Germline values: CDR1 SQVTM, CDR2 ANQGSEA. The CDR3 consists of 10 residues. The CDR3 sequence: CSVEIDEQYF. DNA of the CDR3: TGCAGCGTTGAAATCGACGAGCAGTACTTC.

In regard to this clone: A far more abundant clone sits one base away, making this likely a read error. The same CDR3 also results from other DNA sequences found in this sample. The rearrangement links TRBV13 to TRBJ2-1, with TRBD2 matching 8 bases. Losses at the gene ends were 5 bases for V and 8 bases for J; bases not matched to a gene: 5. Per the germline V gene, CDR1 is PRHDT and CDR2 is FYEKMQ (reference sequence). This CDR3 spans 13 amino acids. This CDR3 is CASSVAGGDEQFF. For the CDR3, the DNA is TGTGCCAGCAGCGTAGCCGGGGGGGATGAGCAGTTCTTC.

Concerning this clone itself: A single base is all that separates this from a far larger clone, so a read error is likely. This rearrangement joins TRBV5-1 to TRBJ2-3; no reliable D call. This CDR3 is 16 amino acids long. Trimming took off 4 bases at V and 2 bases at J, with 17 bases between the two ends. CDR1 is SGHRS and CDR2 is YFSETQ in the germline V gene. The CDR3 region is CASSVAMALYTDTQYF. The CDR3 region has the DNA TGCGCCAGCAGCGTGGCTATGGCTCTTTACACAGATACGCAGTATTTT.

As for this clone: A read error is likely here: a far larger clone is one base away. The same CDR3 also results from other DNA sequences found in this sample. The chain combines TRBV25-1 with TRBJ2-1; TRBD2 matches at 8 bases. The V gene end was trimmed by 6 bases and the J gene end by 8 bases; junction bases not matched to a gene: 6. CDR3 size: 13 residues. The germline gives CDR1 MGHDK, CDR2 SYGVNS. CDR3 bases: TGTGCCAGCAGCGTAGCCGGGGGGGATGAGCAGTTCTTC. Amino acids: CASSVAGGDEQFF.